Listed below are T cell receptor beta chains from one sample, sequenced in a study of blood T cell repertoires in COVID-19. TCRdb's copy holds only in-frame clones and misses some; the assay was immunoSEQ multiplex PCR. The sample lists some 200,000 clones, about 88% occurring once. The sample comprised peripheral blood. These TCRs come from a man aged 35-49 years with active or convalescent COVID-19. Both conserved end residues are part of each CDR3. The size of a clone is reported for some rows only, either as once, few or many, or as a class for expanded clones.

J gene | clone size | V gene | CDR3 protein
TRBJ1-4 | . | TRBV6-5 | CASSSVSEKLFF
TRBJ2-7 | . | TRBV30 | CAWRRSPGQGSYEQYF
TRBJ2-1 | . | TRBV6-1 | CASSELAHSLQGQRSEQFF
TRBJ2-3 | . | TRBV5-1 | CASSPGLAPDTQYF
TRBJ1-4 | . | TRBV29-1 | CSVRTGGTEKLFF
TRBJ1-2 | . | TRBV7-9 | CASSLEGGYGYTF
TRBJ1-5 | . | TRBV27 | CASSLTGGGNQPQHF
TRBJ1-4 | . | TRBV13 | CASSRGGPGNEKLFF
TRBJ1-5 | . | TRBV12-3/TRBV12-4 | CASTPGGHQPQHF
TRBJ1-2 | . | TRBV7-2 | CASSPLDRGRSPNYGYTF
TRBJ1-2 | . | TRBV27 | CASSSTDRDGYTF
TRBJ1-1 | . | TRBV5-1 | CASSLDGDEAFF
TRBJ2-3 | . | TRBV5-1 | CASSFSGADTQYF
TRBJ1-3 | once | TRBV28 | CASRGGRGSGNTIYF
TRBJ2-5 | . | TRBV5-4 | CASSGRQGGRDQETQYF
TRBJ2-5 | . | TRBV5-6 | CASSPGTSGGAGQETQYF
TRBJ1-1 | . | TRBV21-1 | CASSQRFPRQGAGTEAFF
TRBJ1-3 | . | TRBV2 | CASSPGGQAALNTIYF
TRBJ1-2 | . | TRBV19 | CASSSKQGRGYTF
TRBJ2-5 | . | TRBV9 | CASSAGDSGSRETQYF
TRBJ2-7 | . | TRBV5-6 | CASSFEVDEQYF
TRBJ2-3 | . | TRBV19 | CASSAGTFSTDTQYF
TRBJ2-1 | once | TRBV4-1 | CASSEVADPYNEQFF
TRBJ2-1 | . | TRBV19 | CASSVLAGEANEQFF
TRBJ1-2 | . | TRBV18 | CASFPGQGSNGYTF
TRBJ1-2 | . | TRBV5-1 | CASSSGQPGEYGYTF
TRBJ2-7 | . | TRBV5-4 | CASSWGQGNSEQYF
TRBJ1-1 | . | TRBV5-1 | CASSLGPRIMDSLAGAFF
TRBJ2-5 | . | TRBV5-4 | CASSLELAGGGKTQYF
TRBJ1-4 | . | TRBV4-2 | CASSQPGVSTNEKLFF
TRBJ2-5 | . | TRBV5-1 | CASSLDTGQGPQYF
TRBJ2-5 | . | TRBV29-1 | CREINKETQYF
TRBJ2-7 | once | TRBV6-6 | CASRRRTGTSGGETYEQYF
TRBJ1-4 | . | TRBV5-4 | CASSTEAQGGVFF
TRBJ1-1 | . | TRBV6-2/TRBV6-3 | CASSGQGMNTEAFF
TRBJ1-2 | . | TRBV7-9 | CASSPGQGSDGYTF
TRBJ2-1 | . | TRBV5-1 | CASGLAAFSYNEQFF
TRBJ1-2 | . | TRBV4-1 | CASSRTQGIPDGYTF
TRBJ2-3 | . | TRBV5-6 | CASSQGTGRTDTQYF
TRBJ1-1 | . | TRBV5-4 | CASSLAEGGNTEAFF
TRBJ1-6 | . | TRBV28 | CASSRSTGVNSPLHF
TRBJ1-3 | . | TRBV28 | CASSFSGGNTIYF
TRBJ2-3 | few | TRBV3-1/TRBV3-2 | CASSQAIRRDLRPDTQYF
TRBJ2-2 | . | TRBV5-1 | CASSQGLAGTGELFF
TRBJ2-1 | . | TRBV9 | CASSPQTSGRGFF
TRBJ1-1 | . | TRBV28 | CASSDVGAPIAEAFF
TRBJ1-2 | . | TRBV11-3 | CASSSTGGYGYTF
TRBJ2-5 | . | TRBV5-5 | CASRLAGGPKTQYF